A selection of T cell receptor beta chains follows, all from one sample in a study of CD8+ T cells in alopecia areata. Data came from immunoSEQ multiplex PCR; TCRdb stores just in-frame clones and leaves some out. The profile shows 190,000 or so clones, around 56% of them singletons. Source: CD4+ T cells sorted from blood, taken at week 4, from a patient treated with tofacitinib. These receptor sequences come from a human donor with alopecia areata. Each CDR3 is given with its conserved first and last residue. A D gene is named only where the DNA matches it firmly. Clone size is given for some rows only: seen once, a few or many times, or a class if the clone is expanded.

clone_size d_call j_call v_call cdr3_aa cdr3_nt
- - TRBJ1-1 TRBV7-2 CASSYHGTEAFF TGTGCCAGCAGCTACCACGGGACTGAAGCTTTCTTT
- - TRBJ2-7 TRBV2 CASSQIYEQYF TGTGCCAGCAGCCAGATCTACGAGCAGTACTTC
few - TRBJ1-1 TRBV29-1 CSVVRQFEAFF TGCAGCGTTGTTAGACAGTTTGAAGCTTTCTTT
once - TRBJ1-1 TRBV2 CASTQEREAFF TGTGCCAGCACCCAAGAACGTGAAGCTTTCTTT
- TRBD1 TRBJ1-2 TRBV4-3 CASSQEPRGQHYGYTF TGCGCCAGCAGCCAAGAGCCCAGGGGGCAGCACTATGGCTACACCTTC
- - TRBJ1-1 TRBV30 CAWRMDKNTEAFF TGTGCCTGGAGAATGGATAAGAACACTGAAGCTTTCTTT
- - TRBJ2-5 TRBV29-1 CSQCDTAETQYF TGCAGCCAATGTGACACGGCAGAGACCCAGTACTTC
few TRBD1 TRBJ2-1 TRBV7-2 CASSLEPDRAGGEQFF TGTGCCAGCAGCTTAGAGCCGGACAGGGCTGGAGGTGAGCAGTTCTTC
- TRBD2 TRBJ2-5 TRBV5-1 CASSLDPAGLQETQYF TGCGCCAGCAGCTTGGACCCAGCGGGACTTCAAGAGACCCAGTACTTC
once - TRBJ2-1 TRBV25-1 CASSASGRLGNEQFF TGTGCCAGCAGTGCGTCGGGAAGGTTGGGCAATGAGCAGTTCTTC
- - TRBJ1-2 TRBV28 CASSEVANYGYTF TGTGCCAGCAGTGAGGTTGCTAACTATGGCTACACCTTC
- TRBD2 TRBJ2-2 TRBV29-1 CSGGPSGGNTGELFF TGCAGCGGCGGACCTAGCGGGGGGAACACCGGGGAGCTGTTTTTT
- TRBD1 TRBJ1-1 TRBV30 CAGRDREVVGTEAFF TGTGCCGGCCGGGACAGGGAAGTTGTGGGGACTGAAGCTTTCTTT
few TRBD2 TRBJ2-1 TRBV7-9 CASSSGGWPFF TGTGCCAGCAGCTCCGGGGGGTGGCCGTTCTTC
few TRBD1 TRBJ2-2 TRBV30 CAWNRDRGTGELFF TGTGCCTGGAACCGGGACAGGGGGACCGGGGAGCTGTTTTTT
- TRBD1 TRBJ1-2 TRBV29-1 CSAGQGANYGYTF TGCAGCGCCGGACAGGGAGCTAACTATGGCTACACCTTC
few TRBD1 TRBJ1-5 TRBV30 CAWRRGQGSYQPQHF TGTGCCTGGAGACGGGGACAGGGAAGTTATCAGCCCCAGCATTTT
- TRBD1 TRBJ2-1 TRBV30 CAWDRAEYNEQFF TGTGCCTGGGACAGGGCGGAGTACAATGAGCAGTTCTTC
- TRBD1 TRBJ2-3 TRBV5-4 CASSHTGTATDTQYF TGTGCCAGCAGCCATACCGGGACAGCCACAGATACGCAGTATTTT
- - TRBJ2-3 TRBV2 CASSEGLADTQYF TGTGCCAGCAGTGAAGGTCTAGCAGATACGCAGTATTTT